This T cell receptor (beta chain) was captured in a study of OX40 agonist ivuxolimab in advanced cancers. The overall study: Dose-escalation patients' cancers were hepatocellular carcinoma, melanoma, renal cell or head and neck cancer. Three patients had partial responses: one hepatocellular carcinoma, two cutaneous melanoma.

Measured with immunoSEQ multiplex PCR; TCRdb has only the in-frame clones, and not every one. The sample holds 30,000 to 40,000 clones, roughly nine tenths seen once. The CDR3 is made up of 13 amino acids. V lost 0 bases and J lost 3, with 6 bases in between. Germline CDR1 SNHLY, CDR2 FYNNEI. Sequenced here: CD4+ or CD8+ T cells sorted from blood, sampled in a trial of the OX40 agonist ivuxolimab. This TCR was sampled from an adult with an advanced solid tumor such as melanoma, head and neck, liver or kidney cancer. The chain employs TRBV2 and TRBJ2-7; D call uncertain. The DNA of the CDR3 is TGTGCCAGCAGTGAAGCCTCAGGCTACGAGCAGTACTTC. Translation gives CASSEASGYEQYF.